This T cell receptor beta chain was recorded in a study of CD8 T cells in ankylosing spondylitis. A note on this clonotype: No antigen is known for it.

Study findings and constraints: Reported data indicate significant enrichment of disease-linked clones within matched ankylosing spondylitis synovial fluid. Several of the motif variants were reported before in synovial fluid and blood from reactive arthritis. A motif in TCR beta, a set of roughly eight highly homologous variants, appeared characteristic of ankylosing spondylitis blood.

By quantitative 5'-RACE with molecular barcodes, the TCR beta libraries were made. TCRdb independently ran MiXCR on the 5' RACE reads; one entry per CDR3 protein. The repertoire holds more than 150,000 distinct CDR3 sequences, with roughly 18% as singletons. Sequenced input: blood, either unsorted or a sorted T cell fraction (not recorded which). The sequence was obtained from a male donor aged 5-29 years with ankylosing spondylitis or in good health (not recorded which).

CDR3 sequence (DNA): TGTGCCAGTAGTATCTCGGCGGGTTTCACAGATACGCAGTATTTT. Translation gives CASSISAGFTDTQYF. This chain joins TRBV19 and TRBJ2-3, with D tentatively TRBD2 (5 bases). The CDR3 consists of 15 residues. Germline-derived CDR1 and CDR2 are LNHDA and SQIVND (reference sequence). V was trimmed by 3 bases and J by 2 bases, leaving 12 bases between them. The variable domain in full, with the rest retrieved from reference TRBV19 and TRBJ2-3, is DGGITQSPKYLFRKEGQNVTLSCEQNLNHDAMYWYRQDPGQGLRLIYYSQIVNDFQKGDIAEGYSVSREKKESFPLTVTSAQKNPTAFYLCASSISAGFTDTQYFGPGTRLTVL.